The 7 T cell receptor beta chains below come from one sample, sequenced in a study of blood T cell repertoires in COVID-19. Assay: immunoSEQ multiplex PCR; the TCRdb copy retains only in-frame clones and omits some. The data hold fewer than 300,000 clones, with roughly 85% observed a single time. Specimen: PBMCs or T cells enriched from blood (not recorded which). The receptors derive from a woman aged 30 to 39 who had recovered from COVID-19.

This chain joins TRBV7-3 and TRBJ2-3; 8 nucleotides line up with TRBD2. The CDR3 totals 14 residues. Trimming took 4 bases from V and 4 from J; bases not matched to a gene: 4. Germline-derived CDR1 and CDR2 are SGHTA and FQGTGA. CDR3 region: CASSSGRAADTQYF. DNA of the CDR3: TGTGCCAGCAGCTCCGGGAGGGCCGCAGATACGCAGTATTTT.

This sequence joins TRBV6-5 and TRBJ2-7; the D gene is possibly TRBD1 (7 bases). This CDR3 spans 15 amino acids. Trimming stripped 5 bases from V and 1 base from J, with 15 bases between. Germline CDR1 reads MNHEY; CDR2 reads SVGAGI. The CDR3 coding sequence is TGTGCCAGCAGTCCTTCAGCAGGGGGGTCCTACGAGCAGTACTTC. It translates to CASSPSAGGSYEQYF.

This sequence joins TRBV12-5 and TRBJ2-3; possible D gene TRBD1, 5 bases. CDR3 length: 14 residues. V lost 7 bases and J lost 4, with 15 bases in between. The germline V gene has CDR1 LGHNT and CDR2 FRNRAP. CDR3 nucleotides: TGTGCTAGTGCGGGTCCGACAGAGCCAGATACGCAGTATTTT. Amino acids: CASAGPTEPDTQYF.

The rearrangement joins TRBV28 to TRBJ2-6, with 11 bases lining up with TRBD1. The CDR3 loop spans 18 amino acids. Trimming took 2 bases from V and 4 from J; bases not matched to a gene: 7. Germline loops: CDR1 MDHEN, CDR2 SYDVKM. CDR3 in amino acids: CASSLIRTGGPGANVLTF. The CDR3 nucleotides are TGTGCCAGCAGTTTAATCCGGACAGGGGGCCCCGGGGCCAACGTCCTGACTTTC. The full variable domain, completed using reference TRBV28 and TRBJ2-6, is DVKVTQSSRYLVKRTGEKVFLECVQDMDHENMFWYRQDPGLGLRLIYFSYDVKMKEKGDIPEGYSVSREKKERFSLILESASTNQTSMYLCASSLIRTGGPGANVLTFGAGSRLTVL.

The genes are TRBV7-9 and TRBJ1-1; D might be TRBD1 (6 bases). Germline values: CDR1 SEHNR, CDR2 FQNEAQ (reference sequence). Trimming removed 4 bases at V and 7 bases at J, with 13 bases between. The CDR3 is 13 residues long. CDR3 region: CASSSDSRNEAFF. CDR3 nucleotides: TGTGCCAGCAGCTCGGACAGTCGGAATGAAGCTTTCTTT.

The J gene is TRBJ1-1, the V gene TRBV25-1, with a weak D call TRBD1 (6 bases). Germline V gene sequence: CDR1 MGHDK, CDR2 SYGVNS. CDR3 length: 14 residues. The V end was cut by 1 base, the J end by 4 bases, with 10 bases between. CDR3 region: CASSESHRVTEAFF. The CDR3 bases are TGTGCCAGCAGTGAATCCCACAGGGTCACTGAAGCTTTCTTT.

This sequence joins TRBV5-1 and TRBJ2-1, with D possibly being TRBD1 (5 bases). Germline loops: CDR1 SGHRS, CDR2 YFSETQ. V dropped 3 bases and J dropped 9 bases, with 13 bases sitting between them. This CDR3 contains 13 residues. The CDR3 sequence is CASSSESGREQFF. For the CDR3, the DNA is TGCGCCAGCAGCTCCGAATCAGGGCGTGAGCAGTTCTTC.